Sequencing of this T cell receptor beta chain was carried out in a study of T cell responses to AZD1222 COVID-19 vaccine. Method: immunoSEQ multiplex PCR; TCRdb's copy keeps in-frame clones and lacks some. The sample records about 72,000 clones, 89% being singletons. Per germline, CDR1 DFQATT and CDR2 SNEGSKA (reference sequence). Trimming took 3 bases from V and 2 from J; bases not matched to a gene: 7. This CDR3 is 15 amino acids long. V gene TRBV20-1 combines with J gene TRBJ2-1; 7 bases are a match to TRBD2. This specimen consisted of peripheral blood, obtained 28 days after the second AZD1222 dose. The clonotype was recovered from an adult who received the AZD1222 COVID-19 vaccine. The CDR3 DNA follows: TGCAGTGCTAGTAATCCTAGCGGCCCCTACAATGAGCAGTTCTTC. Its translation is CSASNPSGPYNEQFF.